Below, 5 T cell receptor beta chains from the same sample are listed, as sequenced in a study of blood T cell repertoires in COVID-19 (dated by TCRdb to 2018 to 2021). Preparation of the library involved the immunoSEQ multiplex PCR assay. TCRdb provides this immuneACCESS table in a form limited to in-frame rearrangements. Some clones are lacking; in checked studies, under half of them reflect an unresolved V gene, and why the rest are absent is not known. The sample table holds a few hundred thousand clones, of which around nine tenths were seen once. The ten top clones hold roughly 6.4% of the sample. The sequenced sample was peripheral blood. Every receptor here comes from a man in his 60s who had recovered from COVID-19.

CDR3 protein: CASSLARSKQFF. The CDR3 coding sequence is TGTGCCAGCAGTTTGGCCCGAAGTAAGCAGTTCTTC. V usage is TRBV28 and J usage is TRBJ2-1, with D hard to call. The CDR3 length is 12 residues. The ends were cut back, 3 bases at V and 11 bases at J, with 11 bases in the middle. Germline CDR1 reads MDHEN; CDR2 reads SYDVKM.

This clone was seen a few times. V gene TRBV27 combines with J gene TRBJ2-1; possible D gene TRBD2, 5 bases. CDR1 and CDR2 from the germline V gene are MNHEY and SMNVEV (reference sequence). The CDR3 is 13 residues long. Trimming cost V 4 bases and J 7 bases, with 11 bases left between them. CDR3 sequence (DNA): TGTGCCAGCAGTTCAAACTCGGGGAATGAGCAGTTCTTC. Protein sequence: CASSSNSGNEQFF.

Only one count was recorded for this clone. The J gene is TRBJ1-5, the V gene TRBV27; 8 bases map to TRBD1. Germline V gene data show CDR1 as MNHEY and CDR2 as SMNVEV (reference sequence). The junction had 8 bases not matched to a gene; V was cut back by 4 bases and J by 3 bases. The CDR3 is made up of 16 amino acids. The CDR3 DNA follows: TGTGCCAGCAGTTCCTACGACAGGGGAAACAATCAGCCCCAGCATTTT. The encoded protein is CASSSYDRGNNQPQHF.

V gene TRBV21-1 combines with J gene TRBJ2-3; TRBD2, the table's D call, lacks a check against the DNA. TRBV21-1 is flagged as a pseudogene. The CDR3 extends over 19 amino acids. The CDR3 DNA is TGTGCCAGCAGCAAAATGAGAATAGCGGGGGGGACGAGCACAGATACGCAGTATTTT. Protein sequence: CASSKMRIAGGTSTDTQYF.

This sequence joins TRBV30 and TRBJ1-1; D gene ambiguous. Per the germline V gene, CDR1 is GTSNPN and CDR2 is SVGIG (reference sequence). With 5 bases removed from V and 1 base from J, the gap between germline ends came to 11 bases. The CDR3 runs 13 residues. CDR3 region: CAWAGGSNTEAFF. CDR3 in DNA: TGTGCCTGGGCAGGTGGCTCGAACACTGAAGCTTTCTTT.